The clone carrying this T cell receptor beta chain has more than one count but fewer than ten. Its cognate antigen is unknown. Germline CDR1 MNHEY, CDR2 SVGEGT. Trimming took 4 bases from V and 8 from J, leaving 14 bases between them. This CDR3 spans 13 amino acids. The sample comes from a study of T cells after yellow fever vaccination. Study context: Fractions of low cell number were prepared using SMART-Seq v4 Ultra Low Input.

Universal primer sites and UMIs were introduced during 5'RACE template-switching synthesis of TCR cDNA. MiXCR, run by TCRdb on the 5' RACE reads, gives a single entry per CDR3 protein. The sample yields 400,000 or so distinct CDR3 sequences, approximately 10% seen once. Whole-study findings and limits: Abundant clonotypes (contaminants from the bulk population) could be present in FACS-sorted repertoires. Weaker in magnitude, the secondary response showed a faster peak on day 5 versus 15.

The chain uses TRBV6-2 or TRBV6-3 and TRBJ1-1, with a possible D match to TRBD1 (5 bases). The specimen comprised PBMCs, sampled on the day of the first yellow fever vaccination. This sequence was found in a man between 18 and 35 years old who received the YFV17D yellow fever vaccine. The CDR3 region is CASSLGGSAEAFF. The CDR3 DNA is TGTGCCAGCAGTTTGGGGGGGTCGGCGGAAGCTTTCTTT.